A selection of T cell receptor beta chains follows, all from one sample in a study of technical replicates of blood from a handful of donors. Profiling relied on immunoSEQ multiplex PCR, and the TCRdb table lists in-frame clones only, not all of them. This table has about 94,000 clones, approximately 95% appearing once. Sequenced input: T cells isolated from PBMCs. Receptors were obtained from a human donor in good health. Each CDR3 is given with its conserved first and last residue. Fields, in order: D gene, clone size, V gene, CDR3 protein. The D gene is left open where the match is weak. Some rows mark clone size as missing; the rest say once, few, many or name a class of expanded clone.

TRBD2 | - | TRBV6-1 | CASRTSGNTDTQYF
- | - | TRBV13 | CASSPYFPDQDEQYF
- | - | TRBV5-6 | CASSLGRVAYNEQFF
TRBD2 | - | TRBV27 | CASSSLSGNSYNEQFF
- | - | TRBV6-6 | CASSHSPGTEAFF
TRBD2 | - | TRBV7-6 | CASSFLREGHPDTQYF
- | - | TRBV5-8 | CASSLQGKPSTDTQYF
TRBD2 | - | TRBV4-1 | CASSQVYQAGVVNEQYF
TRBD1 | - | TRBV5-6 | CASSSPNRLTGAGGETQYF
TRBD1 | - | TRBV28 | CASSLWRGDSLEKLFF
- | - | TRBV19 | CASSIVLGHNEQFF
- | - | TRBV28 | CASSRRQGRNEQFF
TRBD1 | - | TRBV7-2 | CASSVGQLAYEQYF
TRBD2 | - | TRBV5-4 | CASSSTSGSVYEQYF
- | - | TRBV6-1 | CASKSYSNQPQHF
TRBD1 | - | TRBV7-4 | CASSLGQGGGYSNQPQHF
- | - | TRBV5-1 | CASSWTRVGEQFF
- | - | TRBV7-6 | CASSLEYATNEKLFF
TRBD1 | - | TRBV6-6 | CASTDPGTGNQPQHF
TRBD1 | once | TRBV11-1 | CASSPGQGIANYGYTF
- | - | TRBV5-6 | CASSGPGQGSDTQYF
- | - | TRBV6-4 | CASSDHHRTRESYEQYF
- | - | TRBV4-1 | CASSPRQVEGYTF
- | - | TRBV4-1 | CASSRGAEASLRNEQFF
- | - | TRBV6-1 | CASSVRQGGTGELFF
TRBD1 | - | TRBV5-1 | CASSLTARTGNTEAFF
- | - | TRBV7-6 | CASSLGRGSNTGELFF
TRBD1 | - | TRBV7-3 | CASSLTGGPNSGNTIYF
- | few | TRBV6-5 | CASSYSVGGNTEAFF
TRBD2 | - | TRBV7-3 | CASSFFAGGRETQYF
TRBD2 | - | TRBV15 | CATTRGGTDTQYF
- | - | TRBV11-3 | CASSQREGQPTQETQYF
TRBD2 | - | TRBV18 | CASSMTGTSIGADTQYF
TRBD1 | - | TRBV27 | CASSLTGTVNTGELFF
- | - | TRBV7-9 | CASSPPGSPEAFF
- | - | TRBV19 | CASSIFFEETQYF
TRBD2 | - | TRBV27 | CATRSGATYNEQFF
- | - | TRBV30 | CAWSLQVTDGYTF
TRBD2 | - | TRBV7-9 | CASSLSGGVTDTQYF
- | - | TRBV7-9 | CASSPRQKSNTGELFF
- | once | TRBV4-1 | CASSQVSLRYGYTF
TRBD1 | - | TRBV27 | CASSSQQGIWEKLFF
- | - | TRBV11-2 | CASSPNSRAFF
- | few | TRBV6-1 | CASSELDSEAYEQYF
- | - | TRBV6-1 | CASSEGRAAFF